This T cell receptor (beta chain) stems from a study of metastatic and nonmetastatic thyroid tumors. TCRdb re-clonotyped the PCR reads via MiXCR. This repertoire shows approximately 17,000 clones, roughly 24% found once; its top ten account for over 20%. Thyroid surgery had not been preceded by any treatment in any patient. This CDR3 comprises 14 residues. CDR1 is SGHTA, CDR2 FQGNSA, per germline. With 1 base removed from V and 9 bases from J, the gap between germline ends came to 10 bases. V and J are TRBV7-2 and TRBJ1-6, with a tentative D call TRBD1 (5 bases). Source material: tumor tissue. The TCR comes from a female donor with papillary thyroid cancer or a benign thyroid nodule (not recorded which). Some clones in this sample may be carry-over from other donors' samples. The chain's CDR3 is CASSLEAGFSPLHF. CDR3 bases: TGTGCCAGCAGCTTAGAGGCAGGGTTTTCACCCCTCCACTTT.